This T cell receptor (beta chain) was identified in a study of T cell changes during pregnancy in multiple sclerosis. Germline V lookup: CDR1 SGHAT, CDR2 FQDESV (reference sequence). Trimming left V 5 bases short and J 0 bases short, with 5 bases between. The CDR3 has 14 amino acids. This clone was detected once. Sequenced by immunoSEQ multiplex PCR; TCRdb stores in-frame clones only, minus some. The table records some 64,000 clones, around 90% of them present only once. This clonotype originated in a female donor with multiple sclerosis, enrolled in a pregnancy study. This chain joins TRBV11-1 and TRBJ2-6; D is undetermined. Sample: peripheral blood, taken in the first trimester of pregnancy. This CDR3 reads CASSHFSGANVLTF. CDR3 nucleotide sequence: TGTGCCAGCAGCCATTTCTCTGGGGCCAACGTCCTGACTTTC.